This T cell receptor (beta chain) derives from a study of OX40 agonist ivuxolimab in advanced cancers. With respect to this clone: Antigen: not known.

Data came from immunoSEQ multiplex PCR; TCRdb stores just in-frame clones and leaves some out. The table lists around 77,000 clones, roughly 85% of them singletons, with around 0.7% in the top ten. The study's findings and limits: At 0.1 to 3.0 mg/kg, clonal expansion of CD4+ and CD8+ blood T cells had occurred by week 6.

Germline V gene sequence: CDR1 SGHRS, CDR2 YFSETQ. This CDR3 has 14 amino acids. The ends lost 4 bases at V and 4 bases at J; junction bases unmatched: 8. The specimen was CD4+ or CD8+ T cells sorted from blood, collected in a trial of the OX40 agonist ivuxolimab. This clonotype originated in an adult with an advanced solid tumor such as melanoma, head and neck, liver or kidney cancer. This rearrangement joins TRBV5-1 to TRBJ2-7; the match to TRBD1 covers 7 bases. CDR3 in amino acids: CASSTWTGGYEQYF. Written as DNA, the CDR3 is TGCGCCAGCAGCACCTGGACAGGCGGGTACGAGCAGTACTTC.